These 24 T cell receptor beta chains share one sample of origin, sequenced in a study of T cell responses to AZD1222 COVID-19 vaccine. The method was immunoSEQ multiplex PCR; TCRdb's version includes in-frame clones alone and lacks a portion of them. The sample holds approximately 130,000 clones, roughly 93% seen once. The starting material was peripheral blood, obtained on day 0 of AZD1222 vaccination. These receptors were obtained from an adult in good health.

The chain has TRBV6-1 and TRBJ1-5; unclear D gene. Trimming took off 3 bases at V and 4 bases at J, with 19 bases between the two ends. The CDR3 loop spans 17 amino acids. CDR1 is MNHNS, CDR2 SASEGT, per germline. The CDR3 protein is CASSDIIEGRPNQPQHF. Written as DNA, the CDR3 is TGTGCCAGCAGTGATATCATTGAAGGCAGGCCGAATCAGCCCCAGCATTTT.

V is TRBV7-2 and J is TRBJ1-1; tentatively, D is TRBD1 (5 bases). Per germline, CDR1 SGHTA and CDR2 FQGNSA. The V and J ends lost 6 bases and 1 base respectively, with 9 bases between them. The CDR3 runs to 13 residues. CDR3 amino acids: CASSSQGNTEAFF. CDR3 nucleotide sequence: TGTGCCAGCAGTTCCCAGGGGAACACTGAAGCTTTCTTT. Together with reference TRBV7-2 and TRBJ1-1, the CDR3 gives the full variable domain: GAGVSQSPSNKVTEKGKDVELRCDPISGHTALYWYRQSLGQGLEFLIYFQGNSAPDKSGLPSDRFSAERTGGSVSTLTIQRTQQEDSAVYLCASSSQGNTEAFFGQGTRLTVV.

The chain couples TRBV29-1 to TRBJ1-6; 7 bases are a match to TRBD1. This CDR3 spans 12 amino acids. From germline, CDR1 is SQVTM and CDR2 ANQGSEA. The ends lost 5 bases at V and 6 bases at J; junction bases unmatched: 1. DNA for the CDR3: TGCAGCGTTAGACAGGGTAATTCACCCCTCCACTTT. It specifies CSVRQGNSPLHF.

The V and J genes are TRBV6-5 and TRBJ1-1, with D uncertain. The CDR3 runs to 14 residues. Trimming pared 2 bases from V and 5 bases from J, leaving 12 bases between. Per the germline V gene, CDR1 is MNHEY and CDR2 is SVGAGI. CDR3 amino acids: CASSYADGGTEAFF. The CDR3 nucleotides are TGTGCCAGCAGTTACGCGGACGGAGGTACTGAAGCTTTCTTT.

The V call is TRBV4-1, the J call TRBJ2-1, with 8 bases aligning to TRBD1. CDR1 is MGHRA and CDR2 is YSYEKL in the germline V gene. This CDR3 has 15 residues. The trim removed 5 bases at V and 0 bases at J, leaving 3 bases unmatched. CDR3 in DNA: TGCGCCAGCAGCGATCAGGGGGCCTCCTACAATGAGCAGTTCTTC. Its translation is CASSDQGASYNEQFF.

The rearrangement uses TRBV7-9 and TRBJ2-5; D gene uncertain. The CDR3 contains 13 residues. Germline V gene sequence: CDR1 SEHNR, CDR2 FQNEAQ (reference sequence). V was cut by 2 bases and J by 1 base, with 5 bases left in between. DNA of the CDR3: TGTGCCAGCAGCTTACCGAGCCAAGAGACCCAGTACTTC. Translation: CASSLPSQETQYF. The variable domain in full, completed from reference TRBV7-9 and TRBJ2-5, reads DTGVSQNPRHKITKRGQNVTFRCDPISEHNRLYWYRQTLGQGPEFLTYFQNEAQLEKSRLLSDRFSAERPKGSFSTLEIQRTEQGDSAMYLCASSLPSQETQYFGPGTRLLVL.

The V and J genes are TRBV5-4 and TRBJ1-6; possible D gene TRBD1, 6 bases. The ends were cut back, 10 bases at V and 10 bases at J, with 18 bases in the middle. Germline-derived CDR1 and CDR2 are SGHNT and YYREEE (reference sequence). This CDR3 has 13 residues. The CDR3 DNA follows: TGTGCCGGGGGGCTCGGGGCCGACTCACCCCTCCACTTT. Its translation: CAGGLGADSPLHF.

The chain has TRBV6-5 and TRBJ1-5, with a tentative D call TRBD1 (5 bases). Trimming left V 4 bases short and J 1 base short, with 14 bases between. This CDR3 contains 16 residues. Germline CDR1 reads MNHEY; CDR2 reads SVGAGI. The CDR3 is CASSSDSRGSNQPQHF. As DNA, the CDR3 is TGTGCCAGCAGTTCAGACAGCAGAGGAAGCAATCAGCCCCAGCATTTT.

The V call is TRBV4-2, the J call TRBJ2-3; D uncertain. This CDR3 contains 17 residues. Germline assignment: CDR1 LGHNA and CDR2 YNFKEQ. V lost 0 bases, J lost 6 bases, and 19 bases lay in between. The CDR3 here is CASSQDGPAGSRDTQYF. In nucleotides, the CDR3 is TGTGCCAGCAGCCAAGACGGCCCGGCTGGCTCCCGGGATACGCAGTATTTT.

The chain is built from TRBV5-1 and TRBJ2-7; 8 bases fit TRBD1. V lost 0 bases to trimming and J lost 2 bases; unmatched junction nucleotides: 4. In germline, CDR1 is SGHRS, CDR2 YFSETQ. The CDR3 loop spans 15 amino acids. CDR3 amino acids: CASSLGTGPAYEQYF. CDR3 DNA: TGCGCCAGCAGCTTGGGGACAGGGCCTGCCTACGAGCAGTACTTC.

CDR3 DNA: TGTGCCAGCAGTGAATCAGGACAGGGGGGCGCAGATACGCAGTATTTT. Translated, it gives CASSESGQGGADTQYF. The chain is built from TRBV2 and TRBJ2-3, with 10 bases aligning to TRBD1. The V and J ends lost 2 bases and 4 bases, in that order; junction bases with no gene match: 6. Germline V lookup: CDR1 SNHLY, CDR2 FYNNEI. The CDR3 is made up of 16 amino acids.

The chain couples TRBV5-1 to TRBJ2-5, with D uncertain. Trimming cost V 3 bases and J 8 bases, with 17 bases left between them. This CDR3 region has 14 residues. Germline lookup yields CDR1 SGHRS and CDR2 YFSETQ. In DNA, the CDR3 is TGCGCCAGCAGCTACCCCGGCGCCCCCGTAACCCAGTACTTC. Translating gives CASSYPGAPVTQYF.

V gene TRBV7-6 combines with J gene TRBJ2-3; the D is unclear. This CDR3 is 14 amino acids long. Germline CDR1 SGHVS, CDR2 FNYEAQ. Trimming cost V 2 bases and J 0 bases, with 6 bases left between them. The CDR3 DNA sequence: TGTGCCAGCAGCTTAAAGCTTAGCACAGATACGCAGTATTTT. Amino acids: CASSLKLSTDTQYF.

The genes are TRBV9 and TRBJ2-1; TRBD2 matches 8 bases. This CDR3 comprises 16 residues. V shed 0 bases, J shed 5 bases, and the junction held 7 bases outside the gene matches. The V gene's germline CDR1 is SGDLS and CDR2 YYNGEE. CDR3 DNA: TGTGCCAGCAGCGTAGGCTGGCGGGGGGCGGACAATGAGCAGTTCTTC. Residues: CASSVGWRGADNEQFF. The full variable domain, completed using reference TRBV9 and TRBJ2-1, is DSGVTQTPKHLITATGQRVTLRCSPRSGDLSVYWYQQSLDQGLQFLIQYYNGEERAKGNILERFSAQQFPDLHSELNLSSLELGDSALYFCASSVGWRGADNEQFFGPGTRLTVL.

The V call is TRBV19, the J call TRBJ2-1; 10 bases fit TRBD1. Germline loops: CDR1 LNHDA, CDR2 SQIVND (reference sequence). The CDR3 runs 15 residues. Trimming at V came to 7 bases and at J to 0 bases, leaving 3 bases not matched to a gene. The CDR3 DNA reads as TGTGCCAGTATGAGGGACAGGGGCTCCTACAATGAGCAGTTCTTC. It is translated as CASMRDRGSYNEQFF.

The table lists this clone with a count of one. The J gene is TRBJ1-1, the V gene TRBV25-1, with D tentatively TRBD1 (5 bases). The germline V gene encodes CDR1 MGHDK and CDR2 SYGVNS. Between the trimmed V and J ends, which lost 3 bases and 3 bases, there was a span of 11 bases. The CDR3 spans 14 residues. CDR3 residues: CASSEDRGDTEAFF. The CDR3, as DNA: TGTGCCAGCAGTGAGGACCGGGGGGACACTGAAGCTTTCTTT.

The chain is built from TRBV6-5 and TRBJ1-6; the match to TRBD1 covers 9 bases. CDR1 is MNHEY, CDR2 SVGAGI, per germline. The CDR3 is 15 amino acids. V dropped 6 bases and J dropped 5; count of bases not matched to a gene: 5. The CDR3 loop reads CASRSRTGDNSPLHF. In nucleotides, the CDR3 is TGTGCCAGCAGGTCTAGGACAGGGGATAATTCACCCCTCCACTTT.

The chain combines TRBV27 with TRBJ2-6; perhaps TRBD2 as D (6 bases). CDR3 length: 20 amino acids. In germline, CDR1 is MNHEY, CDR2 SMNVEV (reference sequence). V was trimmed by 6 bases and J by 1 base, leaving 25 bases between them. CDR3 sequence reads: CASSNLAVGDSSSGANVLTF. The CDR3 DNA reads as TGTGCCAGCAGCAACCTAGCCGTAGGGGACTCTTCTTCTGGGGCCAACGTCCTGACTTTC.

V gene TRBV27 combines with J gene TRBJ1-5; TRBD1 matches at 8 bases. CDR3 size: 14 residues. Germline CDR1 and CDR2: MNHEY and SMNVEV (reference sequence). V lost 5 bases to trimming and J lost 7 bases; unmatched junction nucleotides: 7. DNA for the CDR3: TGTGCCAGCAGTACCGGACAGGGTGGACAGCCCCAGCATTTT. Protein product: CASSTGQGGQPQHF.

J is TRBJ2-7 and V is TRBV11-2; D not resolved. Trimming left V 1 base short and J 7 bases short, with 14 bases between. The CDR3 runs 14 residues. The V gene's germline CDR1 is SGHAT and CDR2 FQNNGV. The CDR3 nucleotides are TGTGCCAGCAGCTTAGTTGGTCCGTTGGGGGAGCAGTACTTC. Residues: CASSLVGPLGEQYF.

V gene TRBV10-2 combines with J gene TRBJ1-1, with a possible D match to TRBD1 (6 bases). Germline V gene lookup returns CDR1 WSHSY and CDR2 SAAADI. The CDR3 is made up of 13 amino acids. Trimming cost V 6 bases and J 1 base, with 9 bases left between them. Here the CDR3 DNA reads TGCGCCAGCAGCGAACAGGGGAACACTGAAGCTTTCTTT. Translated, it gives CASSEQGNTEAFF.

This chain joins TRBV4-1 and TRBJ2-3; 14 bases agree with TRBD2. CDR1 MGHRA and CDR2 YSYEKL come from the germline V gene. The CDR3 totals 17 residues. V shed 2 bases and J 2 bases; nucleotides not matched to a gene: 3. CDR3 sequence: CASSQRTSGGYTDTQYF. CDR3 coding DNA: TGCGCCAGCAGCCAAAGGACTAGCGGGGGGTACACAGATACGCAGTATTTT.

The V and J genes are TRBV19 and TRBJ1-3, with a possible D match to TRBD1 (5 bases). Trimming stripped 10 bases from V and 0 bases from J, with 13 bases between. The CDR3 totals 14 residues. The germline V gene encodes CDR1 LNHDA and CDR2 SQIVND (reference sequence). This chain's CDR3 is CATTGVLSGNTIYF. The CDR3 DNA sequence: TGTGCCACAACAGGCGTCCTCTCTGGAAACACCATATATTTT.

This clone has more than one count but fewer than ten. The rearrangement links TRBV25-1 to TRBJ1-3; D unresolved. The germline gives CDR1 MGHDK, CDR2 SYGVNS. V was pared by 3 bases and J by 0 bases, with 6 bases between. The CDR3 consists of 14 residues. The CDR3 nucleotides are TGTGCCAGCAGTGACGGGGTCTCTGGAAACACCATATATTTT. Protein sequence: CASSDGVSGNTIYF.